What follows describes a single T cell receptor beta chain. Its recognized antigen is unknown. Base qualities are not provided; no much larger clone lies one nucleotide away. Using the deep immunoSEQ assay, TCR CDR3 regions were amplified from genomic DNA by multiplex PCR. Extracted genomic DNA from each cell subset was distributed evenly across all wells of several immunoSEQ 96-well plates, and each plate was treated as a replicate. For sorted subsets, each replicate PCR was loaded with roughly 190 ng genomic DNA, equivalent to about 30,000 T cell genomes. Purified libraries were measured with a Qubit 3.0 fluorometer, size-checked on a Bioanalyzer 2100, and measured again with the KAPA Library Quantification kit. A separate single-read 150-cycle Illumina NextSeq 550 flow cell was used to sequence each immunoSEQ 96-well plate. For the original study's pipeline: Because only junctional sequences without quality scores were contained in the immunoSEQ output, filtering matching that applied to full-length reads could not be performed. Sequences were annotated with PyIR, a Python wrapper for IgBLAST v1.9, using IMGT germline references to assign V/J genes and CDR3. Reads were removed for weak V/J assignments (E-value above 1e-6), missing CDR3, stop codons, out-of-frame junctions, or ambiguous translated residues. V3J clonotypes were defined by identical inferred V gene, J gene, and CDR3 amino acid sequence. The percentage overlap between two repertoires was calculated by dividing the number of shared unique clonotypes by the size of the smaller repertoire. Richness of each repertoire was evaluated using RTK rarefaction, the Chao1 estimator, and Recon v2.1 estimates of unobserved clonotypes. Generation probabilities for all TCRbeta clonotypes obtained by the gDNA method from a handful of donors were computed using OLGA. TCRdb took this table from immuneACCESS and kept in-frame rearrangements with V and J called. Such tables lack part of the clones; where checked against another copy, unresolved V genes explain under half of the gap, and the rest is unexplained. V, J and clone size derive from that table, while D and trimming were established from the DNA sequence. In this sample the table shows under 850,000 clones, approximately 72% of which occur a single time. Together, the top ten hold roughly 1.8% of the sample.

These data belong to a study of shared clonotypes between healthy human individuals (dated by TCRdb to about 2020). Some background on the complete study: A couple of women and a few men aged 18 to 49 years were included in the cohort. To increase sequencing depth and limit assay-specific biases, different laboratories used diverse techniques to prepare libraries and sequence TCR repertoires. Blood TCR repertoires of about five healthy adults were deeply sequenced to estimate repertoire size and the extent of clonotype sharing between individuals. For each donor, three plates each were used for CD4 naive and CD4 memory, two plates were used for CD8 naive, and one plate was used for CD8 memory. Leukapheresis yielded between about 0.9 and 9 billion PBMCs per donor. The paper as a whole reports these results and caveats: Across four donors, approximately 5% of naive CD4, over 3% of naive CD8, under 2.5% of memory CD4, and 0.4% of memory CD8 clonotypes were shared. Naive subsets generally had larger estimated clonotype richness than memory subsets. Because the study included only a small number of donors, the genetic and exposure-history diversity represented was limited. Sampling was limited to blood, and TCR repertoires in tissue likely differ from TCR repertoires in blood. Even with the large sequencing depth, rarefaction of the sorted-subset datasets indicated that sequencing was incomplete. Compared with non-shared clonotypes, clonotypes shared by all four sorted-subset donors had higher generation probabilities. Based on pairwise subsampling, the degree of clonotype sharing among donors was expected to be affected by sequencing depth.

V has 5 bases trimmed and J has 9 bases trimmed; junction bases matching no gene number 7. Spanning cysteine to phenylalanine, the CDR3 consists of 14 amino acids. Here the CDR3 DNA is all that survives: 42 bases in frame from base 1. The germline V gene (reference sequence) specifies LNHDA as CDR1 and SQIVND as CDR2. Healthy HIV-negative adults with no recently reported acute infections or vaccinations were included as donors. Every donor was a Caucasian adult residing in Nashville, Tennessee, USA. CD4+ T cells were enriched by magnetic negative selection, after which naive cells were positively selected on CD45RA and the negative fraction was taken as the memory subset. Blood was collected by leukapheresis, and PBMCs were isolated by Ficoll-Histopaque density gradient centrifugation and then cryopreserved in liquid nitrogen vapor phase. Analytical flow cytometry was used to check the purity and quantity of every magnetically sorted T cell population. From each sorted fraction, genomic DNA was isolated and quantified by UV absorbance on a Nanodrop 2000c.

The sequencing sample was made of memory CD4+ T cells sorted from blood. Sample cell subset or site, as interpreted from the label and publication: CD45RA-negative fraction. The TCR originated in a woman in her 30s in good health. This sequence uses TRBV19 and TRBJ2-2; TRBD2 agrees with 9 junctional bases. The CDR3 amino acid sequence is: CASSLAGGFRELFF. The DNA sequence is TGTGCCAGTAGTCTGGCGGGAGGGTTCAGGGAGCTGTTTTTT.